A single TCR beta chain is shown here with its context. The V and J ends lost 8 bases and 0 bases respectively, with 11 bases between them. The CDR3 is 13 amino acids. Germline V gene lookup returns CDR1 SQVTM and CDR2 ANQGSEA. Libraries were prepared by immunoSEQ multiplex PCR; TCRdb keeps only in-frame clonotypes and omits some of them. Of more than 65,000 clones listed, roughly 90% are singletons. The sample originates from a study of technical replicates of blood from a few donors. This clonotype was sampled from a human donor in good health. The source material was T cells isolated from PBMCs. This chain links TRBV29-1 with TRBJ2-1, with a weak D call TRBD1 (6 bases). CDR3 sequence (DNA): TGCAGCCTCACAGGGCGCTCCTACAATGAGCAGTTCTTC. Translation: CSLTGRSYNEQFF.